This entry lists 15 T cell receptor beta chains sequenced from one sample in a study of blood T cell repertoires in COVID-19. Data came from immunoSEQ multiplex PCR; TCRdb stores just in-frame clones and leaves some out. The data hold about 17,000 clones, with 77% observed a single time. Sequencing was performed on peripheral blood. The receptors originated from a man aged 70-80 years with COVID-19, enrolled during active disease.

The chain joins TRBV28 to TRBJ1-6, with 8 bases that match TRBD1. After removal of 2 bases from V and 14 bases from J, the junction contained 8 bases not matched to a gene. The germline CDR1 and CDR2 sequences are MDHEN and SYDVKM. This CDR3 has 14 amino acids. CDR3 in amino acids: CASSLGTGSSSLHF. Here the CDR3 DNA reads TGTGCCAGCAGTTTAGGGACAGGTAGCTCGTCCCTCCACTTT.

The J gene is TRBJ1-3, the V gene TRBV20-1; unclear D gene. Germline-derived CDR1 and CDR2 are DFQATT and SNEGSKA (reference sequence). The CDR3 runs 11 residues. Between the trimmed V and J ends, which lost 5 bases and 1 base, there was a span of 3 bases. The CDR3 here is CSARSGNTIYF. The DNA of the CDR3 is TGCAGTGCTCGGTCTGGAAACACCATATATTTT.

The V gene is TRBV25-1, the J gene TRBJ2-1, with a weak D call TRBD2 (6 bases). CDR3 length equals 14 residues. The germline V gene encodes CDR1 MGHDK and CDR2 SYGVNS. V gave up 7 bases and J gave up 4 bases, with 14 bases separating them. The CDR3 DNA is TGTGCCAGCAAGACGGGAGTGGGTTACAATGAGCAGTTCTTC. Encoded protein: CASKTGVGYNEQFF.

This clone has a single count. V gene TRBV10-3 combines with J gene TRBJ2-5, with D tentatively TRBD1 (5 bases). The germline CDR1 and CDR2 sequences are ENHRY and SYGVKD. Between the trimmed V and J ends, which lost 7 bases and 7 bases, there was a span of 16 bases. The CDR3 has 13 amino acids. This CDR3 is CAIKPSQQGTQYF. The CDR3 DNA reads TGTGCCATCAAGCCGTCGCAGCAGGGGACCCAGTACTTC.

The gene calls are TRBV25-1 and TRBJ2-6; 9 bases align to TRBD1. The V gene's germline CDR1 is MGHDK and CDR2 SYGVNS. The CDR3 contains 17 residues. V shed 6 bases, J shed 2 bases, and the junction held 8 bases outside the gene matches. The CDR3 region has the DNA TGTGCCAGCAGGGCCCCCGGGACAGGGCCTGGGGCCAACGTCCTGACTTTC. It encodes CASRAPGTGPGANVLTF.

This clone was counted a single time. The gene calls are TRBV4-1 and TRBJ1-2; 10 nucleotides agree with TRBD1. The germline CDR1 and CDR2 sequences are MGHRA and YSYEKL. The trim removed 0 bases at V and 0 bases at J, leaving 13 bases unmatched. The CDR3 has 20 amino acids. In DNA form, the CDR3 reads TGCGCCAGCAGCCAAGATTGGGGTAGGGACAGGGGACACTCTAACTATGGCTACACCTTC. It specifies CASSQDWGRDRGHSNYGYTF.

CDR3: CASSYSWRGDTEAFF. The CDR3 coding sequence is TGTGCCAGCAGTTACAGTTGGCGGGGTGACACTGAAGCTTTCTTT. The rearrangement joins TRBV6-5 to TRBJ1-1; D is ambiguous. Trimming cost V 2 bases and J 3 bases, with 13 bases left between them. The CDR3 is 15 amino acids. Looked up from germline, CDR1 is MNHEY and CDR2 is SVGAGI.

The chain is built from TRBV6-2 or TRBV6-3 and TRBJ2-6; D ambiguous. The V end lost 2 bases, the J end lost 0 bases, and 8 bases lay between the germline ends. CDR3 size: 16 residues. Germline V gives CDR1 MNHEY, CDR2 SVGEGT. CDR3 amino acids: CASSYVPSSGANVLTF. The CDR3 DNA follows: TGTGCCAGCAGTTACGTTCCATCCTCTGGGGCCAACGTCCTGACTTTC.

The rearrangement uses TRBV18 and TRBJ1-2; tentatively, D is TRBD1 (5 bases). Per germline, CDR1 KGHSH and CDR2 LQKENI. V shed 3 bases and J shed 2 bases, with 10 bases lying between them. The CDR3 totals 14 residues. The chain's CDR3 is CASSPLQENYGYTF. In nucleotides, the CDR3 is TGTGCCAGCTCACCCTTACAGGAAAACTATGGCTACACCTTC.

This clone was seen just once. This chain joins TRBV25-1 and TRBJ2-7; D not certain. This CDR3 contains 10 residues. V lost 6 bases to trimming and J lost 7 bases, with 7 bases between them. Germline CDR1 is MGHDK and CDR2 is SYGVNS. The CDR3, as DNA: TGTGCCAGCAGGCCCAGGGAGCAGTACTTC. This translates into CASRPREQYF.

V usage is TRBV5-6 and J usage is TRBJ2-5, with D tentatively TRBD2 (5 bases). CDR3 size: 14 residues. Germline V gives CDR1 SGHDT, CDR2 YYEEEE. The V gene lost 3 bases and the J gene lost 1 base, with 10 bases spanning the gap. The CDR3 spells CASSWRTVQETQYF. The CDR3 DNA reads as TGTGCCAGCAGCTGGAGGACGGTCCAAGAGACCCAGTACTTC.

V gene TRBV28 combines with J gene TRBJ1-5; no clear D gene. Germline loops: CDR1 MDHEN, CDR2 SYDVKM. The CDR3 consists of 14 residues. V lost 1 base, J lost 4 bases, and 8 bases lay in between. The CDR3 region is CASSLSGGNQPQHF. The CDR3 DNA reads TGTGCCAGCAGTTTATCGGGAGGGAATCAGCCCCAGCATTTT.

The genes are TRBV7-9 and TRBJ2-3; the D is unclear. Trimming stripped 5 bases from V and 4 bases from J, with 10 bases between. Germline assignment: CDR1 SEHNR and CDR2 FQNEAQ (reference sequence). This CDR3 contains 13 residues. The CDR3 loop is CASSRASADTQYF. CDR3 nucleotide sequence: TGTGCCAGCAGCCGTGCATCGGCAGATACGCAGTATTTT.

The chain combines TRBV14 with TRBJ1-2; TRBD1 matches at 7 bases. With V trimmed by 2 bases and J by 5 bases, 5 bases remained unmatched. The germline gives CDR1 SGHDN, CDR2 FVKESK. This CDR3 region has 14 residues. The CDR3 DNA follows: TGTGCCAGCAGCCAATGGGGGACAGTTTATGGCTACACCTTC. Its protein is CASSQWGTVYGYTF.

CDR3 coding DNA: TGTGCCAGCAGCTTGGTAGTCGGGGAGCTGTTTTTT. It specifies CASSLVVGELFF. V and J are TRBV5-6 and TRBJ2-2; D not certain. The CDR3 covers 12 residues. The V end lost 0 bases, the J end lost 7 bases, and 4 bases lay between the germline ends. Germline V gene data show CDR1 as SGHDT and CDR2 as YYEEEE.